The sequence of this T cell receptor (beta chain) was determined in a study of Graves' ophthalmopathy and Graves' hyperthyroidism. RNA transcripts provided the template for amplifying TCR beta CDR3 regions. The first round was an RT-PCR with HTBI primers, and the second round was a multiplex PCR. TCRdb re-analysed the multiplex PCR reads in MiXCR, keeping a single row per CDR3 protein. The repertoire holds under 400,000 distinct CDR3 sequences, with about a sixth as singletons. This clonotype has a count of ten or more. The junction and the germline gene differ at one end; a read error may be behind it. Germline-derived CDR1 and CDR2 are KGHSH and LQKENI. The CDR3 has 13 amino acids.

The sample taken for sequencing was peripheral blood. The chain carries TRBV18 and TRBJ2-7; tentative D call: TRBD2 (6 bases). The origin of this receptor is an adult man with Graves' ophthalmopathy. The CDR3 coding sequence is TGTGCCAGCTCACCTGGGGCGGGACGAGAGCGGTACTTC. This codes for CASSPGAGRERYF.